This section outlines one T cell receptor (beta chain) sequence together with its context. The record originates from a study of blood T cell repertoires in COVID-19. The CDR3 runs 14 residues. Trimming took off 1 base at V and 0 bases at J, with 6 bases between the two ends. The germline gives CDR1 MGHRA, CDR2 YSYEKL. Sequenced by immunoSEQ multiplex PCR; TCRdb stores in-frame clones only, minus some. The table includes fewer than 45,000 clones, 80% detected once. V gene TRBV4-1 combines with J gene TRBJ1-2; D gene unclear. Material: peripheral blood. The origin of this receptor is an older man with acute or convalescent COVID-19. The CDR3 loop reads CASSQVVSNYGYTF. CDR3 DNA: TGCGCCAGCAGCCAAGTTGTCTCTAACTATGGCTACACCTTC.